Following are 28 T cell receptor beta chains from one sample sequenced in a study of cytomegalovirus exposure and HLA in healthy donors. Use of 60 Vbeta and 13 Jbeta primers characterized the PCR. Assay used: immunoSEQ multiplex PCR; TCRdb lists only in-frame clones, some missing. This sample has more than 95,000 clones, with more than 75% found just once. Sequencing input: PBMCs. These receptor sequences come from a young woman in good health and CMV-seropositive.

V and J are TRBV18 and TRBJ1-2; the match to TRBD1 covers 9 bases. V trimming: 3 bases; J trimming: 9 bases; junction bases outside the gene matches: 8. The length of the CDR3 is 14 residues. Germline lookup yields CDR1 KGHSH and CDR2 LQKENI. CDR3 nucleotides: TGTGCCAGCTCACCGGAGGGACAGGGATCAAGCTACACCTTC. Translation: CASSPEGQGSSYTF.

This chain uses TRBV28 with TRBJ2-5, with a weak D call TRBD2 (6 bases). V shed 3 bases and J shed 3 bases, with 14 bases lying between them. The CDR3 is 15 residues long. The germline V gene encodes CDR1 MDHEN and CDR2 SYDVKM. CDR3 in amino acids: CASSLYQGGKETQYF. The CDR3 nucleotides read TGTGCCAGCAGTTTGTATCAGGGAGGAAAAGAGACCCAGTACTTC.

The chain recombines TRBV6-5 with TRBJ1-1; 7 nucleotides match TRBD1. Germline trimming cut 2 bases from V and 5 bases from J; bases unmatched to any gene: 5. The CDR3 loop spans 14 amino acids. The germline gives CDR1 MNHEY, CDR2 SVGAGI. The DNA of the CDR3 is TGTGCCAGCAGTTACAGGGGGCGGGGAACTGAAGCTTTCTTT. This translates into CASSYRGRGTEAFF.

This clone was recorded a few times. The chain uses TRBV4-3 and TRBJ1-5; D gene unclear. This CDR3 contains 15 residues. Trimming took off 0 bases at V and 6 bases at J, with 12 bases between the two ends. The germline CDR1 and CDR2 sequences are LGHNA and YSLEER. The CDR3, as DNA: TGCGCCAGCAGCCAAGATTTTTCCGGGGTTCAGCCCCAGCATTTT. This gives the protein CASSQDFSGVQPQHF.

The chain uses TRBV29-1 and TRBJ1-1; 9 bases match TRBD1. Losses at the gene ends were 7 bases for V and 4 bases for J; bases not matched to a gene: 4. The CDR3 totals 12 residues. Germline V gene sequence: CDR1 SQVTM, CDR2 ANQGSEA. In DNA, the CDR3 is TGCAGCGGCGGGACAGGGAGCACTGAAGCTTTCTTT. Its translation is CSGGTGSTEAFF.

The J gene is TRBJ2-5, the V gene TRBV9; 7 bases align to TRBD1. The CDR3 covers 16 residues. Germline V CDR1 and CDR2: SGDLS, YYNGEE. V was clipped by 0 bases and J by 4 bases; unmatched bases: 9. As DNA, the CDR3 is TGTGCCAGCAGCGTAGGTGCGACAGGGAGCGTAGAGACCCAGTACTTC. Translating gives CASSVGATGSVETQYF.

J is TRBJ2-2 and V is TRBV7-9, with D perhaps TRBD1 (5 bases). This CDR3 contains 17 residues. CDR1 is SEHNR and CDR2 is FQNEAQ in the germline V gene (reference sequence). The germline V and J ends were trimmed by 4 bases and 4 bases, with 19 bases remaining between them. The CDR3 DNA is TGTGCCAGCAGCTCAAGCCCGTCAGGGTTAGGCACCGGGGAGCTGTTTTTT. Its protein is CASSSSPSGLGTGELFF.

This clone was counted a few times. The gene calls are TRBV7-6 and TRBJ2-5, with 9 nucleotides matching TRBD1. The V gene's germline CDR1 is SGHVS and CDR2 FNYEAQ. V lost 1 base and J lost 4; bases outside the gene matches: 7. CDR3 length: 16 residues. CDR3 nucleotide sequence: TGTGCCAGCAGCTTAGGAGGGACAGGGAAGCGAGAGACCCAGTACTTC. Translation gives CASSLGGTGKRETQYF.

The CDR3 DNA reads TGCGCCAGCAGCTTGGATACTTCATCCTCCTACGAGCAGTACTTC. Encoded protein: CASSLDTSSSYEQYF. The chain couples TRBV5-1 to TRBJ2-5, with D uncertain. TRBJ2-7 explains the end of the DNA better; the J call may be wrong. This CDR3 spans 15 amino acids. CDR1 and CDR2 (germline): SGHRS, YFSETQ.

The chain carries TRBV29-1 and TRBJ2-3, with 7 bases aligning to TRBD1. CDR1 SQVTM and CDR2 ANQGSEA come from the germline V gene. V was clipped by 5 bases and J by 8 bases; unmatched bases: 1. The CDR3 has 10 residues. Here the CDR3 DNA reads TGCAGCGTTACAGGGGTTACGCAGTATTTT. This codes for CSVTGVTQYF.

This rearrangement joins TRBV6-7 to TRBJ1-5; maybe TRBD1 (6 bases). TRBV6-7 is recorded as an ORF, its role being uncertain. The length of the CDR3 is 15 residues. V lost 6 bases and J lost 2, with 14 bases in between. The CDR3 is CASSLKGGRNQPQHF. CDR3 coding DNA: TGTGCCAGCAGCCTAAAGGGGGGGCGCAATCAGCCCCAGCATTTT.

There are a few counts of this clone. The chain couples TRBV29-1 to TRBJ1-1; D gene uncertain. The V gene's germline CDR1 is SQVTM and CDR2 ANQGSEA. The CDR3 is made up of 13 amino acids. V dropped 7 bases and J dropped 2 bases, with 14 bases sitting between them. CDR3 coding DNA: TGCAGCGGCGGCGGTCTCACCAACACTGAAGCTTTCTTT. This codes for CSGGGLTNTEAFF.

This chain joins TRBV7-9 and TRBJ2-1; D may be TRBD2 (5 bases). The CDR3 is made up of 10 amino acids. V was clipped by 5 bases and J by 10 bases, with 6 bases between them. CDR1 is SEHNR and CDR2 is FQNEAQ in the germline V gene (reference sequence). This CDR3 is CASSRGEQFF. CDR3 nucleotide sequence: TGTGCCAGCAGCCGGGGAGAGCAGTTCTTC.

The J gene is TRBJ1-5, the V gene TRBV5-8; 10 nucleotides match TRBD1. Germline CDR1 SGHTS, CDR2 YDEGEE. With 5 bases clipped from V and 2 bases from J, the junction kept 4 bases outside the gene matches. The CDR3 is made up of 15 amino acids. CDR3: CASSTGQGRNQPQHF. The CDR3 DNA reads as TGTGCCAGCAGTACGGGACAGGGGCGCAATCAGCCCCAGCATTTT.

This clone has only one observation. The V and J genes are TRBV4-3 and TRBJ1-2; tentatively, D is TRBD1 (6 bases). Per germline, CDR1 LGHNA and CDR2 YSLEER. There are 16 residues in the CDR3. V gave up 1 base and J gave up 2 bases, with 14 bases separating them. The CDR3 nucleotides are TGCGCCAGCAGCCAAGTAGGACATACAGGGAACTATGGCTACACCTTC. This translates into CASSQVGHTGNYGYTF.

The chain couples TRBV7-9 to TRBJ2-4; TRBD2 might be the D (6 bases). V was trimmed by 4 bases and J by 1 base, leaving 17 bases between them. The CDR3 sequence is 17 residues long. The germline gives CDR1 SEHNR, CDR2 FQNEAQ (reference sequence). CDR3 residues: CASSSPGAGTAKNIQYF. In DNA, the CDR3 is TGTGCCAGCAGCTCACCCGGGGCGGGGACCGCCAAAAACATTCAGTACTTC.

V and J are TRBV19 and TRBJ2-2; the D gene is possibly TRBD1 (5 bases). In germline, CDR1 is LNHDA, CDR2 SQIVND (reference sequence). The CDR3 has 12 residues. V lost 6 bases and J lost 5, with 7 bases in between. For the CDR3, the DNA is TGTGCCAGTAGAGACAGAACCGGGGAGCTGTTTTTT. Residues: CASRDRTGELFF.

This chain links TRBV29-1 with TRBJ2-7; 10 positions match TRBD1. Germline loops: CDR1 SQVTM, CDR2 ANQGSEA. V lost 1 base and J lost 4; bases outside the gene matches: 7. The CDR3 consists of 15 residues. CDR3 sequence (DNA): TGCAGCGTTGAAGTTGGGACAGGGGCGGGGTACGAGCAGTACTTC. Protein sequence: CSVEVGTGAGYEQYF.

The V gene is TRBV7-3, the J gene TRBJ1-2, with D perhaps TRBD1 (6 bases). The CDR3 sequence is 17 residues long. V lost 1 base, J lost 1 base, and 16 bases lay in between. Germline V gene data show CDR1 as SGHTA and CDR2 as FQGTGA. CDR3: CASSLRGGAPFNYGYTF. The CDR3 DNA is TGTGCCAGCAGCTTAAGGGGGGGGGCACCCTTTAACTATGGCTACACCTTC.

This clone was observed a few times. The V call is TRBV28, the J call TRBJ2-3; TRBD2 matches 12 bases. The CDR3 runs 17 residues. The ends lost 2 bases at V and 4 bases at J; junction bases unmatched: 7. Germline V gene data show CDR1 as MDHEN and CDR2 as SYDVKM. CDR3 bases: TGTGCCAGCAGTTTAAGACTAGCGGGAGAAGGGGCAGATACGCAGTATTTT. Translating gives CASSLRLAGEGADTQYF.

This clone was detected once. The chain links TRBV4-3 to TRBJ1-1; weak D call: TRBD1 (5 bases). V was trimmed by 5 bases and J by 0 bases, leaving 13 bases between them. The germline V gene has CDR1 LGHNA and CDR2 YSLEER. The CDR3 is made up of 15 amino acids. CDR3 region: CASSKRGELNTEAFF. As DNA, the CDR3 is TGCGCCAGCAGCAAGCGGGGGGAGTTGAACACTGAAGCTTTCTTT.

CDR3 region: CSATTDYGYTF. DNA for the CDR3: TGCAGTGCTACGACAGACTATGGCTACACCTTC. The J gene is TRBJ1-2, the V gene TRBV20-1; the D gene is possibly TRBD1 (5 bases). This CDR3 comprises 11 residues. Germline V gene sequence: CDR1 DFQATT, CDR2 SNEGSKA (reference sequence). V lost 4 bases and J lost 3, with 6 bases in between.

The chain recombines TRBV5-4 with TRBJ2-5; TRBD2 matches at 11 bases. V was pared by 4 bases and J by 7 bases, with 12 bases of the junction left unmatched. Germline V gene lookup returns CDR1 SGHNT and CDR2 YYREEE (reference sequence). The CDR3 spans 16 residues. The CDR3 region has the DNA TGTGCCAGCAGCACACCGTTTAGCGGGGGGGCGGGGACCCAGTACTTC. It translates to CASSTPFSGGAGTQYF.

This chain links TRBV28 with TRBJ1-5; 10 bases are shared with TRBD1. From germline, CDR1 is MDHEN and CDR2 SYDVKM. The junction had 9 bases not matched to a gene; V was cut back by 3 bases and J by 7 bases. The CDR3 has 16 amino acids. The CDR3 loop reads CASSFRGQGSLQPQHF. CDR3 nucleotides: TGTGCCAGCAGTTTTAGGGGACAGGGGAGCCTGCAGCCCCAGCATTTT.

For the CDR3, the DNA is TGTGCCAGCAGTTGGACAGGGGAGACTAATGAAAAACTGTTTTTT. As protein: CASSWTGETNEKLFF. The chain employs TRBV28 and TRBJ1-4, with 9 positions matching TRBD1. The CDR3 spans 15 residues. Looked up from germline, CDR1 is MDHEN and CDR2 is SYDVKM. With V trimmed by 4 bases and J by 2 bases, 2 bases remained unmatched. The variable domain in full, completed from reference TRBV28 and TRBJ1-4, reads DVKVTQSSRYLVKRTGEKVFLECVQDMDHENMFWYRQDPGLGLRLIYFSYDVKMKEKGDIPEGYSVSREKKERFSLILESASTNQTSMYLCASSWTGETNEKLFFGSGTQLSVL.

The chain recombines TRBV20-1 with TRBJ2-5; D gene unclear. The CDR3 consists of 10 residues. Trimming cost V 6 bases and J 11 bases, with 13 bases left between them. Germline V gives CDR1 DFQATT, CDR2 SNEGSKA (reference sequence). For the CDR3, the DNA is TGCAGTGCCGGGTTAGGAGAGCAGTACTTC. Translated: CSAGLGEQYF.

This clone was observed a handful of times. The CDR3 coding sequence is TGCGCCAGCAGCTCTTCACGACAGGGCACAGATACGCAGTATTTT. Translated, it gives CASSSSRQGTDTQYF. V is TRBV5-1 and J is TRBJ2-3, with a possible D match to TRBD1 (6 bases). There are 15 residues in the CDR3. Germline lookup yields CDR1 SGHRS and CDR2 YFSETQ. V dropped 3 bases and J dropped 1 base, with 12 bases sitting between them.

The CDR3 nucleotides are TGTGCCAGCAGCTTAGACAGGGCGACGAACACTGAAGCTTTCTTT. Its translation: CASSLDRATNTEAFF. The chain combines TRBV7-9 with TRBJ1-1, with D possibly TRBD1 on 6 matching bases. The germline V gene encodes CDR1 SEHNR and CDR2 FQNEAQ (reference sequence). The V and J ends lost 1 base and 1 base respectively, with 10 bases between them. CDR3 length equals 15 residues.